The rows below give T cell receptor beta chains drawn from one sample of a study of cytomegalovirus exposure and HLA in healthy donors. Assay: immunoSEQ multiplex PCR; the TCRdb copy retains only in-frame clones and omits some. The table includes over 200,000 clones, less than 85% detected once. Material: PBMCs. The receptors stem from a woman younger than 35 in good health and CMV-seronegative. Both conserved end residues are part of each CDR3. A D gene is named only where the DNA matches it firmly. Only some rows state a clone size, as once, few, many or a class for expanded clones.

J gene | clone size | D gene | V gene | CDR3 protein | CDR3 DNA
TRBJ1-5 | once | - | TRBV6-5 | CASSYSMGEQPQHF | TGTGCCAGCAGTTACTCGATGGGGGAGCAGCCCCAGCATTTT
TRBJ2-1 | - | - | TRBV9 | CASSHPPGLGRSDEQFF | TGTGCCAGCAGCCACCCCCCGGGACTCGGTCGGTCCGATGAGCAGTTCTTC
TRBJ2-1 | few | - | TRBV15 | CATSSAFYNEQFF | TGTGCCACCAGCAGCGCCTTCTACAATGAGCAGTTCTTC
TRBJ2-3 | - | - | TRBV7-6 | CASSLAGGRGDTQYF | TGTGCCAGCAGCTTAGCAGGAGGGAGAGGAGATACGCAGTATTTT
TRBJ2-1 | - | TRBD1 | TRBV30 | CAWCRDRESNEQFF | TGTGCCTGGTGCCGGGACAGGGAGTCAAATGAGCAGTTCTTC
TRBJ1-1 | - | - | TRBV21-1 | CASNHRMRRWDTEAFF | TGTGCCAGCAACCATCGGATGAGGCGGTGGGACACTGAAGCTTTCTTT
TRBJ1-4 | - | - | TRBV27 | CASWVKLFF | TGTGCCAGTTGGGTAAAACTGTTTTTT
TRBJ2-7 | - | TRBD2 | TRBV7-2 | CATTLMAGGVDEQYF | TGTGCCACCACCTTAATGGCGGGGGGAGTGGACGAGCAGTACTTC
TRBJ2-3 | - | - | TRBV27 | CASSLSGGFTDTQYF | TGTGCCAGCAGTTTATCGGGGGGATTCACAGATACGCAGTATTTT
TRBJ1-5 | - | - | TRBV11-2 | CASSLGAGDQPQHF | TGTGCCAGCAGCTTAGGGGCGGGGGATCAGCCCCAGCATTTT
TRBJ2-1 | - | - | TRBV9 | CASTGGLPYNEQFF | TGTGCCAGCACCGGAGGGTTACCCTACAATGAGCAGTTCTTC
TRBJ1-2 | - | - | TRBV2 | CASGGARALVYGYTF | TGTGCCAGCGGCGGGGCCAGGGCGTTGGTCTATGGCTACACCTTC
TRBJ1-4 | - | - | TRBV30 | CAWSADGQNEKLFF | TGTGCCTGGAGCGCCGACGGTCAGAATGAAAAACTGTTTTTT
TRBJ2-6 | - | - | TRBV9 | CASSATWRGRASGANVLTF | TGTGCCAGCAGCGCGACATGGAGGGGGCGCGCGTCTGGGGCCAACGTCCTGACTTTC
TRBJ1-1 | few | - | TRBV9 | CASSVDVYTEAFF | TGTGCCAGCAGCGTAGATGTGTACACTGAAGCTTTCTTT
TRBJ2-3 | - | - | TRBV6-5 | CASSYRRSGSTDTQYF | TGTGCCAGCAGTTACCGGAGAAGCGGGAGCACAGATACGCAGTATTTT
TRBJ2-7 | - | TRBD1 | TRBV4-1 | CASSRQGASREQYF | TGCGCCAGCAGCCGACAGGGGGCGTCGCGCGAGCAGTACTTC
TRBJ1-5 | - | - | TRBV30 | CAWSVMGVGNQPQHF | TGTGCCTGGAGTGTAATGGGGGTTGGCAATCAGCCCCAGCATTTT
TRBJ1-4 | - | - | TRBV7-3 | CASSCRQVQITTNEKLFF | TGTGCCAGCAGCTGTCGACAGGTACAAATTACAACTAATGAAAAACTGTTTTTT
TRBJ2-7 | - | - | TRBV6-5 | CASSGRGPYEQYF | TGTGCCAGCAGCGGTCGAGGCCCCTACGAGCAGTACTTC
TRBJ1-1 | - | - | TRBV9 | CASSVGPYTEAFF | TGTGCCAGCAGCGTAGGGCCGTACACTGAAGCTTTCTTT
TRBJ1-1 | once | - | TRBV27 | CASYGRGPFKSEAFF | TGTGCCTCCTACGGGCGGGGCCCCTTTAAGTCTGAAGCTTTCTTT
TRBJ2-7 | - | - | TRBV4-1 | CASSQDAGARAYEQYF | TGCGCCAGCAGCCAAGACGCGGGGGCAAGGGCCTACGAGCAGTACTTC
TRBJ2-7 | - | - | TRBV6-1 | CASRPATGAEQYF | TGTGCCAGCAGACCCGCGACGGGGGCTGAGCAGTACTTC
TRBJ2-2 | - | - | TRBV6-4 | CACADSDTGELFF | TGTGCCTGCGCGGACAGCGACACCGGGGAGCTGTTTTTT
TRBJ2-1 | - | - | TRBV5-1 | CASSLAGRYNEQFF | TGCGCCAGCAGCCTGGCGGGGCGCTACAATGAGCAGTTCTTC
TRBJ2-3 | - | - | TRBV30 | CAWSPTGRGSTDTQYF | TGTGCCTGGAGTCCAACTGGAAGGGGTAGCACAGATACGCAGTATTTT
TRBJ2-7 | many | - | TRBV6-6 | CASSLDSRYEQYF | TGTGCCAGCAGTCTGGACAGTCGGTACGAGCAGTACTTC
TRBJ1-1 | few | - | TRBV5-1 | CASSLAGGETEAFF | TGCGCCAGCAGCTTGGCCGGGGGAGAAACTGAAGCTTTCTTT
TRBJ1-2 | - | - | TRBV5-6 | CASSLAGTEYGYTF | TGTGCCAGCAGCCTGGCCGGGACTGAATATGGCTACACCTTC
TRBJ2-3 | - | - | TRBV9 | CASSVTLSDTQYF | TGTGCCAGCAGCGTAACCCTGTCCGATACGCAGTATTTT
TRBJ1-2 | - | - | TRBV30 | CAWDNYGYTF | TGTGCCTGGGATAACTATGGCTACACCTTC
TRBJ2-1 | few | TRBD1 | TRBV10-3 | CATRQGDYNEQFF | TGTGCCACCCGACAGGGGGACTACAATGAGCAGTTCTTC